This T cell receptor (beta chain) is drawn from a study of T cells after yellow fever vaccination. Germline V lookup: CDR1 MGHRA, CDR2 YSYEKL. The CDR3 spans 17 residues. V gave up 0 bases and J gave up 2 bases; unmatched junction bases: 7. UMIs were added to TCR cDNA along with a universal primer site when it was made by 5'RACE template switching. TCRdb itself ran the 5' RACE reads through MiXCR, one entry per CDR3 protein. The data contain about 340,000 distinct CDR3 sequences, approximately 12% of them singletons. Study-level results: Weaker overall was a secondary response that nonetheless peaked faster, on day 5 versus 15. Researchers cautioned that FACS-sorted repertoires could harbor abundant clonotypes contaminating from the bulk population. Clones that expanded after primary vaccination mostly reappeared after the booster (96% CD4, 80% to 90% CD8).

This clonotype was seen only a few times. Its specificity is unknown. The sample in question was CD4+ T cells sorted from PBMCs, obtained 15 days after the yellow fever booster vaccination. This TCR was recovered from a man between 18 and 29 years old who received the YFV17D yellow fever vaccine. The rearrangement joins TRBV4-1 to TRBJ2-5, with 9 bases matching TRBD2. This CDR3 reads CASSQDMRLAAQETQYF. CDR3 DNA: TGCGCCAGCAGCCAAGATATGAGACTAGCGGCACAAGAGACCCAGTACTTC.